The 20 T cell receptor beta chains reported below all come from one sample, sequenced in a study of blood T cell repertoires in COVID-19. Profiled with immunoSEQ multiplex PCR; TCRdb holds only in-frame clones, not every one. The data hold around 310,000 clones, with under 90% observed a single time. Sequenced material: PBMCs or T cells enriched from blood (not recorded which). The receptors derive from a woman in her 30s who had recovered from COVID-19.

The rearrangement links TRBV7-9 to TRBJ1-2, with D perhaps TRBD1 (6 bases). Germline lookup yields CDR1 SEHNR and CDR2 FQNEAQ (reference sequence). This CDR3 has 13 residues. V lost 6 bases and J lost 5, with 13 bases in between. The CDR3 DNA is TGTGCCAGCAGACCCGGGACAACTTATGGCTACACCTTC. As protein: CASRPGTTYGYTF.

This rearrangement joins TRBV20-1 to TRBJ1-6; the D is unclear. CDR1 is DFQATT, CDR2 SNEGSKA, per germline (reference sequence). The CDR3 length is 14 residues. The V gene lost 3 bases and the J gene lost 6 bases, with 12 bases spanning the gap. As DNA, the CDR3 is TGCAGTGCTAGTCTGGGTCACAGTAATTCACCCCTCCACTTT. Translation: CSASLGHSNSPLHF.

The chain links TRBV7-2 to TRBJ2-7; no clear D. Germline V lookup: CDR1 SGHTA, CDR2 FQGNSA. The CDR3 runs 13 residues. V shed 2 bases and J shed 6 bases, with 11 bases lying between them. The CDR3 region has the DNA TGTGCCAGCAGCTTAATATCTCAGGCCGAGCAGTACTTC. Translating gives CASSLISQAEQYF.

Here the CDR3 DNA reads TGCGCCAGCAGTGAGTCCCCTACTAGTCCCGAGCAGTACTTC. This translates into CASSESPTSPEQYF. The rearrangement links TRBV10-1 to TRBJ2-7; a weak D match, TRBD2 (5 bases). The V gene's germline CDR1 is WNHNN and CDR2 SYGVQD (reference sequence). Trimming cost V 0 bases and J 6 bases, with 12 bases left between them. This CDR3 has 14 amino acids.

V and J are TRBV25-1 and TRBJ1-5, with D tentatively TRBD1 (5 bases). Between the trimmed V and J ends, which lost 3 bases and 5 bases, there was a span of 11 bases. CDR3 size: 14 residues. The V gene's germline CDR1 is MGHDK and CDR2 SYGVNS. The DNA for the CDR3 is TGTGCCAGCAGTGATAGGGGTAGGTATCAGCCCCAGCATTTT. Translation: CASSDRGRYQPQHF.

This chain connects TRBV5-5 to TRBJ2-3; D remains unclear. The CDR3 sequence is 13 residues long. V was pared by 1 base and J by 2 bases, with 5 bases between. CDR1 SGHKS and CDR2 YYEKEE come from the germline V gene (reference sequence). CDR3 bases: TGTGCCAGCAGCTTGCGTTACACAGATACGCAGTATTTT. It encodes CASSLRYTDTQYF.

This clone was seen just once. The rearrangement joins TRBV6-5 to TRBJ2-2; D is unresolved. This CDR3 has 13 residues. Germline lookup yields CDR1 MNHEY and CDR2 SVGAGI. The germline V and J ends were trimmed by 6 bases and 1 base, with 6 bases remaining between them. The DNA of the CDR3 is TGTGCCAGCAGCATTCAGAACACCGGGGAGCTGTTTTTT. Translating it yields CASSIQNTGELFF.

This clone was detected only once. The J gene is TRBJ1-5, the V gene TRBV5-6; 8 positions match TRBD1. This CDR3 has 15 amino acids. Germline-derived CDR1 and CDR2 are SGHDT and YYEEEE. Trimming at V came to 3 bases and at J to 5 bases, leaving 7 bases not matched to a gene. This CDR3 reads CASSSDRVADQPQHF. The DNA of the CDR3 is TGTGCCAGCAGCTCGGACAGGGTGGCCGATCAGCCCCAGCATTTT.

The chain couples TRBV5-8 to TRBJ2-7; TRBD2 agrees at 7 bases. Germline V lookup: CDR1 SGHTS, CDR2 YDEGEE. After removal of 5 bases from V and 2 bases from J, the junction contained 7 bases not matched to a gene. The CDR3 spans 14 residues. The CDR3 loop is CASRPRLAPYEQYF. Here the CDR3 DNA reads TGTGCCAGCAGACCGCGACTAGCCCCCTACGAGCAGTACTTC.

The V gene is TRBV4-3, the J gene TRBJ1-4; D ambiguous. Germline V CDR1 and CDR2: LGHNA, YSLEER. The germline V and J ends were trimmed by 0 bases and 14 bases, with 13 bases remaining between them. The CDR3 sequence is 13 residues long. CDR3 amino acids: CASSQDMERGLFF. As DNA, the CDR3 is TGCGCCAGCAGCCAAGATATGGAGCGAGGGCTGTTTTTT.

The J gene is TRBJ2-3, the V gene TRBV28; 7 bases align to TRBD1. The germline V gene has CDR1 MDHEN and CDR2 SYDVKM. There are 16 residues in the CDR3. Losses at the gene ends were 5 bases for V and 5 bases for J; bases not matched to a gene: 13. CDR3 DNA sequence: TGTGCCAGCAGTCCGATGGACAGGTTCTCCTTAGATACGCAGTATTTT. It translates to CASSPMDRFSLDTQYF. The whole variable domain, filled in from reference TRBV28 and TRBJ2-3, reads DVKVTQSSRYLVKRTGEKVFLECVQDMDHENMFWYRQDPGLGLRLIYFSYDVKMKEKGDIPEGYSVSREKKERFSLILESASTNQTSMYLCASSPMDRFSLDTQYFGPGTRLTVL.

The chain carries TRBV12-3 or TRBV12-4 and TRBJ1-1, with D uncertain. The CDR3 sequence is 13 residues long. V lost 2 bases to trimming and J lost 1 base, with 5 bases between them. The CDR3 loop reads CASSLTQNTEAFF. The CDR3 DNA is TGTGCCAGCAGTTTAACTCAGAACACTGAAGCTTTCTTT.

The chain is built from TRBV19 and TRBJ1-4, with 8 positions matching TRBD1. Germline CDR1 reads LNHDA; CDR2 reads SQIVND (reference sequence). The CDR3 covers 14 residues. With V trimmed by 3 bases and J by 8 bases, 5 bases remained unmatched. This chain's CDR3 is CASSIGQGEEKLFF. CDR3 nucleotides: TGTGCCAGTAGTATTGGACAGGGTGAGGAAAAACTGTTTTTT. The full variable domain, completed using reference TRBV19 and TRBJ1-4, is DGGITQSPKYLFRKEGQNVTLSCEQNLNHDAMYWYRQDPGQGLRLIYYSQIVNDFQKGDIAEGYSVSREKKESFPLTVTSAQKNPTAFYLCASSIGQGEEKLFFGSGTQLSVL.

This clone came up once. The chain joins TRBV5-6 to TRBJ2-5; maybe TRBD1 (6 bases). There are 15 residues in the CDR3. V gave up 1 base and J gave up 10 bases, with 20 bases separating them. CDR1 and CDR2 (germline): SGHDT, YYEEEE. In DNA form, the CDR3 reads TGTGCCAGCAGCTTGCTAGGACAGCTAAGAGACGGCCAGTACTTC. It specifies CASSLLGQLRDGQYF.

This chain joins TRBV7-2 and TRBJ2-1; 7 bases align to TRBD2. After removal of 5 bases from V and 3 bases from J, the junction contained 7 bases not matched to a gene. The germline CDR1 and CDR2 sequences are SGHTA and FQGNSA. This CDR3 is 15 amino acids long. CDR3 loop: CASSTSGAYYNEQFF. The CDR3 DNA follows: TGTGCCAGCAGCACCAGCGGGGCGTACTACAATGAGCAGTTCTTC.

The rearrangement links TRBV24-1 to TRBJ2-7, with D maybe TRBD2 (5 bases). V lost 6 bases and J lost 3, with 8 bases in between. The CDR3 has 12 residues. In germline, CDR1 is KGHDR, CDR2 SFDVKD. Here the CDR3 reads CATSSGSYEQYF. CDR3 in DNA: TGTGCCACCAGTAGCGGAAGCTACGAGCAGTACTTC.

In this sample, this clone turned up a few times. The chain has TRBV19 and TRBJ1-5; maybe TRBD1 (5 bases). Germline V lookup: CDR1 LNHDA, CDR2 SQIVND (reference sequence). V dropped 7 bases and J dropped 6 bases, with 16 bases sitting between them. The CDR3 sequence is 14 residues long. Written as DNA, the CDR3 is TGTGCCAGTACCCCCGAACAGGTTAGTCAGCCCCAGCATTTT. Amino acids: CASTPEQVSQPQHF.

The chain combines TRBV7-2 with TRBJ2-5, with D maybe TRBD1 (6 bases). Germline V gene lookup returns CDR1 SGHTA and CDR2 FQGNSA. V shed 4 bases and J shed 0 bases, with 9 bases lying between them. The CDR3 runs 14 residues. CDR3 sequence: CASSWNRDQETQYF. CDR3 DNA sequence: TGTGCCAGCAGCTGGAACAGGGACCAAGAGACCCAGTACTTC.

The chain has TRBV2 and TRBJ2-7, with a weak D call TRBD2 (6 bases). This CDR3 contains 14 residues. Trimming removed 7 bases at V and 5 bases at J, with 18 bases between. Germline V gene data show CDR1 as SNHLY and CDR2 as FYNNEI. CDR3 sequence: CASNPVRGADEQYF. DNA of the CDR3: TGTGCCAGCAATCCCGTCCGCGGGGCCGACGAGCAGTACTTC.

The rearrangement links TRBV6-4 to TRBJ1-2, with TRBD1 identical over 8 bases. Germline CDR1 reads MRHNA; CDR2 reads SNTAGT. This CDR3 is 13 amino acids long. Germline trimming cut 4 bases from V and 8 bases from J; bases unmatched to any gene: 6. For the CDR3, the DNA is TGTGCCAGCAGTGCCGGACAGGGAGACGGCTACACCTTC. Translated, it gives CASSAGQGDGYTF.